These 14 T cell receptor beta chains came from one sample sequenced in a study of identical twins. TCRdb redid the calling of the 5' RACE reads with MiXCR, one entry per CDR3 protein. The sample shows fewer than 550,000 distinct CDR3 sequences, more than 13% of them seen only once. These data are also associated with another study on yellow fever vaccine responses in identical twins.

The sequenced sample was CD4+ T cells sorted from blood. The receptors were gathered from a woman between 18 and 29 years old in good health.

This clonotype appeared many times. The chain employs TRBV12-3 or TRBV12-4 and TRBJ1-6, with D uncertain. The CDR3 runs 11 residues. V was shortened by 3 bases and J by 10 bases, with 4 bases between the two germline ends. For the CDR3, the DNA is TGTGCCAGCAGTTTGAGCTCACCCCTCCACTTT. This codes for CASSLSSPLHF.

This clonotype showed up just a few times. This chain joins TRBV5-1 and TRBJ2-7; TRBD2 might be the D (6 bases). The V end lost 4 bases, the J end lost 3 bases, and 17 bases lay between the germline ends. Germline CDR1 and CDR2: SGHRS and YFSETQ. The CDR3 runs 15 residues. The DNA of the CDR3 is TGCGCCAGCAGCCCTCCGGGACGGGGGAACTACGAGCAGTACTTC. Translation gives CASSPPGRGNYEQYF.

This sequence joins TRBV9 and TRBJ2-1; D may be TRBD2 (5 bases). Germline assignment: CDR1 SGDLS and CDR2 YYNGEE. CDR3 length: 14 amino acids. Trimming pared 3 bases from V and 7 bases from J, leaving 14 bases between. DNA for the CDR3: TGTGCCAGCAGCGGAGGGCTTGGGAGTAATGAGCAGTTCTTC. Translated: CASSGGLGSNEQFF.

V usage is TRBV11-1 and J usage is TRBJ2-6; 9 bases fit TRBD1. The CDR3 is 18 residues long. Trimming took 4 bases from V and 3 from J; bases not matched to a gene: 10. Germline V lookup: CDR1 SGHAT, CDR2 FQDESV (reference sequence). The CDR3 DNA reads as TGTGCCAGCAGCTCCGGGACAGGGATCGGAGTTGGGGCCAACGTCCTGACTTTC. This codes for CASSSGTGIGVGANVLTF.

This clonotype was seen once. The chain is built from TRBV19 and TRBJ2-7; D is undetermined. The CDR3 is 10 residues long. V dropped 3 bases and J dropped 5 bases, with 2 bases sitting between them. The germline gives CDR1 LNHDA, CDR2 SQIVND (reference sequence). The CDR3 coding sequence is TGTGCCAGTAGTATCCACGAGCAGTACTTC. Its translation: CASSIHEQYF.

V and J are TRBV5-1 and TRBJ2-1, with 11 positions matching TRBD2. V was pared by 6 bases and J by 0 bases, with 5 bases of the junction left unmatched. This CDR3 has 16 residues. From germline, CDR1 is SGHRS and CDR2 YFSETQ. DNA for the CDR3: TGCGCCAGCACGTTTCTAGCGGGGGGCTCCTACAATGAGCAGTTCTTC. Translating gives CASTFLAGGSYNEQFF.

The CDR3: CSVDGLSGNTIYF. As DNA, the CDR3 is TGCAGCGTTGACGGACTCTCTGGAAACACCATATATTTT. The genes are TRBV29-1 and TRBJ1-3; D remains ambiguous. Germline V lookup: CDR1 SQVTM, CDR2 ANQGSEA. This CDR3 spans 13 amino acids. Trimming shortened V by 3 bases and J by 0 bases, and 6 bases separated the two germline ends.

The chain is built from TRBV20-1 and TRBJ1-3; D possibly corresponds to TRBD1 (6 bases). The ends were cut back, 4 bases at V and 2 bases at J, with 9 bases in the middle. The CDR3 covers 13 residues. Germline CDR1 DFQATT, CDR2 SNEGSKA (reference sequence). CDR3 DNA: TGCAGTGCTAACGGGACACCTGGAAACACCATATATTTT. Residues: CSANGTPGNTIYF.

The chain employs TRBV4-1 and TRBJ2-7; 8 bases fit TRBD2. The CDR3 spans 21 residues. The V and J ends lost 1 base and 1 base, in that order; junction bases with no gene match: 21. CDR1 is MGHRA and CDR2 is YSYEKL in the germline V gene. The CDR3 sequence is CASSQGYRAPTMRLASYEQYF. CDR3 sequence (DNA): TGCGCCAGCAGCCAAGGATACAGGGCCCCAACGATGCGACTAGCGTCCTACGAGCAGTACTTC.

This clonotype occurred a few times. The rearrangement uses TRBV7-9 and TRBJ2-5, with D possibly matching TRBD2 (6 bases). The germline gives CDR1 SEHNR, CDR2 FQNEAQ (reference sequence). The CDR3 consists of 15 residues. Trimming shortened V by 5 bases and J by 4 bases, and 17 bases separated the two germline ends. As DNA, the CDR3 is TGTGCCAGCAGCCCAGGGCAGGGACTCCTAGAGACCCAGTACTTC. This translates into CASSPGQGLLETQYF.

The chain uses TRBV28 and TRBJ2-7; 7 nucleotides agree with TRBD2. Trimming cost V 6 bases and J 6 bases; bases outside gene matches: 11. The germline gives CDR1 MDHEN, CDR2 SYDVKM. The CDR3 loop spans 14 amino acids. CDR3 loop: CASRTSARGGEQYF. CDR3 DNA: TGTGCCAGCAGAACTAGCGCCCGGGGTGGCGAGCAGTACTTC.

Only one count was recorded for this clonotype. The chain recombines TRBV27 with TRBJ2-7; D is unclear. Per the germline V gene, CDR1 is MNHEY and CDR2 is SMNVEV (reference sequence). The CDR3 is 14 residues long. Trimming pared 6 bases from V and 0 bases from J, leaving 12 bases between. The CDR3 DNA sequence: TGTGCCAGCAGAAGACGGAGAGACTCCTACGAGCAGTACTTC. Its protein product is CASRRRRDSYEQYF.

This clonotype was observed a few times. J is TRBJ2-2 and V is TRBV6-5, with D unresolved. V was clipped by 0 bases and J by 4 bases, with 6 bases between them. Germline CDR1 and CDR2: MNHEY and SVGAGI. The CDR3 sequence is 14 residues long. The CDR3 DNA follows: TGTGCCAGCAGTTACTCGATAATCACCGGGGAGCTGTTTTTT. This encodes CASSYSIITGELFF.

The chain uses TRBV7-9 and TRBJ2-7; the D gene is possibly TRBD2 (6 bases). V was clipped by 0 bases and J by 6 bases, with 9 bases between them. The CDR3 totals 13 residues. Germline V gene lookup returns CDR1 SEHNR and CDR2 FQNEAQ (reference sequence). The CDR3 spells CASSLAGGAEQYF. The CDR3 region has the DNA TGTGCCAGCAGCTTAGCGGGGGGAGCCGAGCAGTACTTC.